This T cell receptor beta chain stems from a study of naive and memory T cell subsets. In its sample, this clonotype was seen many times. Its specificity is not known. The CDR3 is 12 amino acids. Trimming took 1 base from V and 4 from J, leaving 3 bases between them. Germline V lookup: CDR1 SGDLS, CDR2 YYNGEE. Study-wide results and caveats: Higher TCR numbers at tuberculin sites reflect T cell infiltration, per interpretation.

Amplification of ligated cDNA took four PCR rounds with SP2 and nested alpha and beta constant primers. TCRdb reprocessed the UMI-ligation and nested PCR reads via MiXCR and lists one record per CDR3 protein. The data show some 40,000 distinct CDR3 sequences, about 10% seen once. The treatment: skin biopsy from PPD injection site in Mantoux-positive individual. TCR cDNA received a 3' ligated oligonucleotide that carried a UMI. The TCR comes from an adult in good health. This rearrangement joins TRBV9 to TRBJ2-1; D is undetermined. The sequenced sample was skin, obtained from a tuberculin skin test site. CDR3 residues: CASSVRYNEQFF. The CDR3, as DNA: TGTGCCAGCAGCGTACGTTACAATGAGCAGTTCTTC.